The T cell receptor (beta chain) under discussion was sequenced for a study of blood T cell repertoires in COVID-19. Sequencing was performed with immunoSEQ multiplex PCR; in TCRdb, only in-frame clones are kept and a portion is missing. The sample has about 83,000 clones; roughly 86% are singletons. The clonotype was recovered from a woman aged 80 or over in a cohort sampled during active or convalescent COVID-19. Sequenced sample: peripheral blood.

The CDR3 loop reads CASSVTGTSTDTQYF. In DNA, the CDR3 is TGTGCCAGCAGTGTAACGGGGACAAGCACAGATACGCAGTATTTT. The J gene is TRBJ2-3, the V gene TRBV2; D is possibly TRBD1 (6 bases). The germline V and J ends were trimmed by 4 bases and 0 bases, with 11 bases remaining between them. The CDR3 covers 15 residues. Germline CDR1 reads SNHLY; CDR2 reads FYNNEI.